The source of this T cell receptor beta chain is a study of glioma-infiltrating T cells after dendritic cell vaccination. Method: immunoSEQ multiplex PCR; TCRdb's copy keeps in-frame clones and lacks some. The sample shows 93,000 or so clones, 70% to 80% of them seen only once. The receptor was isolated from a human donor with glioblastoma. Sample: blood, taken before dendritic cell vaccination.

CDR3 DNA: TGTGCCAGCAGTTACACGGACAGGTTGAACACTGAAGCTTTCTTT. Translating it yields CASSYTDRLNTEAFF. The J gene is TRBJ1-1, the V gene TRBV6-8, with 7 bases aligning to TRBD1. Germline V CDR1 and CDR2: MNHGY, SAAAGT. V shed 2 bases, J shed 0 bases, and the junction held 3 bases outside the gene matches. This CDR3 comprises 15 residues.